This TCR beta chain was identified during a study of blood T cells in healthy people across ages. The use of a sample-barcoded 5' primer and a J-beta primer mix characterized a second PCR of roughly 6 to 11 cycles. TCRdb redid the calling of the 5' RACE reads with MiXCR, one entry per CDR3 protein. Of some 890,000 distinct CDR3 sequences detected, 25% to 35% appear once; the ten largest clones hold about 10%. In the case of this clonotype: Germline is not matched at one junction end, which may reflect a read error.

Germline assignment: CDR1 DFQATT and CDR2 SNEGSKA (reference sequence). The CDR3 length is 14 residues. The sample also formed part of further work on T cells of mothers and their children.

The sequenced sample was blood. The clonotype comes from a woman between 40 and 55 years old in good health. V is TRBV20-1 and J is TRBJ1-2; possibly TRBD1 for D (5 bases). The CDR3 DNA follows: TGCGGTGCTAGCCCAGGGAGTGGGGTCTATGGCTACACCTTC. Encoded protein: CGASPGSGVYGYTF.